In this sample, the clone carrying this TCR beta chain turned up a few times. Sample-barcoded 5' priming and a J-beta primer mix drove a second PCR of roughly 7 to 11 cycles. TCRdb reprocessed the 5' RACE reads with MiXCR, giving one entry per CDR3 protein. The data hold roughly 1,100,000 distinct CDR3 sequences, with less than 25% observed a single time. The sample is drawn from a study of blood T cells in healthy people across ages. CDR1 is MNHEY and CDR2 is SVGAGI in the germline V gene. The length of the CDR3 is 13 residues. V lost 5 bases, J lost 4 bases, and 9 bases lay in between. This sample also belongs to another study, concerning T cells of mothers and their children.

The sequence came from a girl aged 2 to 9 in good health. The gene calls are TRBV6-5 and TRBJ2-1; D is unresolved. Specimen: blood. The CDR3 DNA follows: TGTGCCAGCAGTCCGAATTGGTACAATGAGCAGTTCTTC. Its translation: CASSPNWYNEQFF.